These 11 T cell receptor beta chains were all obtained from the same sample, sequenced in a study of blood T cell repertoires in COVID-19. Repertoires were generated with immunoSEQ multiplex PCR, while TCRdb's copy carries only in-frame clones and drops some. The profile shows about 350,000 clones, 87% of them singletons. Sequenced material: peripheral blood. Every receptor here comes from a woman aged 50 to 60 with COVID-19, enrolled during active disease.

The genes are TRBV24-1 and TRBJ1-2; D unresolved. Between the trimmed V and J ends, which lost 4 bases and 6 bases, there was a span of 11 bases. CDR1 KGHDR and CDR2 SFDVKD come from the germline V gene. The CDR3 runs 13 residues. This chain's CDR3 is CATSDSGTDGYTF. The DNA of the CDR3 is TGTGCCACCAGTGACTCGGGAACGGATGGCTACACCTTC.

This clone has just one count. The CDR3 sequence: CSVDGRGGSETQYF. The CDR3, as DNA: TGCAGCGTTGATGGGCGGGGAGGGTCAGAGACCCAGTACTTC. This rearrangement joins TRBV29-1 to TRBJ2-5, with 7 positions matching TRBD2. Germline CDR1 and CDR2: SQVTM and ANQGSEA. The CDR3 is made up of 14 amino acids. Trimming removed 3 bases from V and 4 bases from J; junction bases left unmatched: 8.

The CDR3 region is CASSLVVASGRGEQFF. The CDR3 DNA reads TGCGCCAGCAGCTTGGTAGTGGCTAGCGGGAGGGGTGAGCAGTTCTTC. This rearrangement joins TRBV5-1 to TRBJ2-1; 12 nucleotides agree with TRBD2. This CDR3 comprises 16 residues. CDR1 and CDR2 from the germline V gene are SGHRS and YFSETQ. V lost 0 bases, J lost 9 bases, and 7 bases stayed unmatched.

V usage is TRBV2 and J usage is TRBJ2-3; 9 bases map to TRBD2. The CDR3 consists of 18 residues. With V trimmed by 1 base and J by 0 bases, 8 bases remained unmatched. CDR1 is SNHLY, CDR2 FYNNEI, per germline. This chain's CDR3 is CASSEVGGRGLSTDTQYF. The CDR3 DNA reads as TGTGCCAGCAGTGAAGTTGGCGGGAGGGGTCTTAGCACAGATACGCAGTATTTT.

This clone was counted a single time. The rearrangement uses TRBV4-1 and TRBJ2-1; unclear D gene. Germline V gives CDR1 MGHRA, CDR2 YSYEKL. The CDR3 sequence is 16 residues long. Trimming left V 0 bases short and J 4 bases short, with 13 bases between. This CDR3 reads CASSQDGDGFYNEQFF. For the CDR3, the DNA is TGCGCCAGCAGCCAAGATGGTGACGGGTTTTACAATGAGCAGTTCTTC.

The chain combines TRBV3-1 (or the pseudogene TRBV3-2) with TRBJ2-3, with D possibly being TRBD1 (5 bases). This CDR3 is built from 10 residues. V was trimmed by 10 bases and J by 6 bases, leaving 8 bases between them. Germline CDR1 and CDR2: LGHDT and YNNKEL (reference sequence). CDR3 region: CATSGDTQYF. As DNA, the CDR3 is TGTGCCACCTCAGGGGATACGCAGTATTTT.

This sequence joins TRBV12-3 or TRBV12-4 and TRBJ2-1; no clear D gene. The CDR3 contains 13 residues. V was trimmed by 7 bases and J by 5 bases, leaving 12 bases between them. In DNA, the CDR3 is TGTGCCAGCACGTCTAGGTCGGACAATGAGCAGTTCTTC. The encoded protein is CASTSRSDNEQFF.

V and J are TRBV2 and TRBJ2-1, with 11 bases fitting TRBD2. V was pared by 7 bases and J by 5 bases, with 7 bases of the junction left unmatched. The V gene's germline CDR1 is SNHLY and CDR2 FYNNEI. This CDR3 region has 15 residues. The CDR3 spells CASNEVAGGHNEQFF. The CDR3 DNA reads TGTGCCAGCAATGAGGTAGCGGGAGGGCACAATGAGCAGTTCTTC.

This clone appeared a single time. V is TRBV7-6 and J is TRBJ2-7; D uncertain. V was trimmed by 1 base and J by 5 bases, leaving 9 bases between them. This CDR3 region has 13 residues. Looked up from germline, CDR1 is SGHVS and CDR2 is FNYEAQ. Here the CDR3 reads CASSLGQVNEQYF. The CDR3 DNA sequence: TGTGCCAGCAGCTTAGGGCAGGTAAACGAGCAGTACTTC. The whole variable domain, filled in from reference TRBV7-6 and TRBJ2-7, reads GAGVSQSPRYKVTKRGQDVALRCDPISGHVSLYWYRQALGQGPEFLTYFNYEAQQDKSGLPNDRFSAERPEGSISTLTIQRTEQRDSAMYRCASSLGQVNEQYFGPGTRLTVT.

CDR3 DNA sequence: TGTGCCAGTACCCAGGGACTAGCGGGATACTACGAGCAGTACTTC. Residues: CASTQGLAGYYEQYF. This chain links TRBV19 with TRBJ2-7; TRBD2 matches 13 bases. J lost 3 bases, V lost 7 bases, and 6 bases had no gene match. This CDR3 is built from 15 residues. Germline-derived CDR1 and CDR2 are LNHDA and SQIVND (reference sequence).

The chain has TRBV3-1 (or the pseudogene TRBV3-2) and TRBJ1-2; 8 bases match TRBD1. Germline CDR1 reads LGHDT; CDR2 reads YNNKEL (reference sequence). The CDR3 consists of 13 residues. The junction had 5 bases not matched to a gene; V was cut back by 6 bases and J by 5 bases. The CDR3 loop reads CASSVGQGYGYTF. The DNA for the CDR3 is TGTGCCAGCAGTGTAGGACAGGGTTATGGCTACACCTTC.